This entry features one T cell receptor beta chain sequence. V was clipped by 3 bases and J by 7 bases; unmatched bases: 9. The germline V gene encodes CDR1 MDHEN and CDR2 SYDVKM. The CDR3 sequence is 16 residues long. In the original workflow: Amplifying reference gene primers gave estimates of nucleated cell counts. This table comes from immunoSEQ multiplex PCR, and its TCRdb copy is limited to in-frame clones, with some not included. That table is the source of V, J and clone size, and D and trimming were worked out from the DNA. The sample carries about 220,000 clones, roughly 81% recorded once. These data are taken from a study of blood T cell repertoires in COVID-19. Whole-study context: Samples representing acute and convalescent COVID-19 were sourced from the United States, Italy and Spain. PBMCs, B-cell-depleted T cells, or T cells were the source of the cDNA or gDNA that made up the material.

The J gene is TRBJ2-5, the V gene TRBV28, with 12 bases matching TRBD1. Sequencing was carried out using peripheral blood. The receptor was isolated from a man in his fifties who had recovered from COVID-19. CDR3 amino acids: CASSFRRDRGQGTQYF. DNA for the CDR3: TGTGCCAGCAGTTTCCGCCGGGACAGGGGGCAGGGGACCCAGTACTTC.